These T cell receptor beta chains were read from a single sample in a study of tumor-infiltrating lymphocytes in primary liver carcinoma. TCRdb itself ran the multiplex PCR reads through MiXCR, one entry per CDR3 protein. The table has 55,000 to 65,000 distinct CDR3 sequences, 70% to 85% seen once. Sequenced: liver tumor tissue from sampling region 2. These receptors were collected from a man aged 40-49 years with primary liver carcinoma and hepatitis B virus infection. Both conserved end residues are part of each CDR3. Fields, in order: J gene, D gene, V gene, clone size, CDR3 DNA, CDR3 protein. The D gene is left open where the match is weak. The listing skips clone size in some rows; elsewhere it reads once, few, many or a size class.

>TRBJ2-3|-|TRBV6-6|-
TGTGCCAATAGTTACTCGATGGGTCCAGCAGCAGATACGCAGTATTTT
CANSYSMGPAADTQYF
>TRBJ1-2|-|TRBV6-1|-
TGTGCCAACAGTGAACGGGTGTCTAATACCTACACCTTC
CANSERVSNTYTF
>TRBJ2-3|-|TRBV11-2|-
TGTGCCAGCAGCATGCTAAAGGGTCCGTCAGATACGCAGTATTTT
CASSMLKGPSDTQYF
>TRBJ2-5|-|TRBV11-2|-
TGTGCCAGCGGCTCAGTGGCAGCCCAAGAGACCCAGTACTTC
CASGSVAAQETQYF
>TRBJ2-2|-|TRBV19|many
TGTGCCAGTAGGCCCGTCGGGGGCACCGGGGAGTTGTTTTTT
CASRPVGGTGELFF
>TRBJ2-7|-|TRBV6-1|-
TGTGCCATCAGTTTAAACTACGAGCAGTATTTC
CAISLNYEQYF
>TRBJ1-2|TRBD1|TRBV30|many
TGTGCCCACCTTGCCAAACCGGGACAGGAAACCTATGGCTACACCTTC
CAHLAKPGQETYGYTF
>TRBJ1-1|-|TRBV12-3/TRBV12-4|-
TGTGCCAGCACCCCCGGGTGGCAGAACACTGAAGCTTTCTTT
CASTPGWQNTEAFF
>TRBJ2-5|-|TRBV11-2|-
TGTGCCAACAGCTTAACAGGAGGGGGCTCGGGTGAGACCCAGTACTTC
CANSLTGGGSGETQYF
>TRBJ2-1|-|TRBV19|-
TGTGCCAGTAGTATGGTCTCTTTAGCTGAGCAGTTCTTC
CASSMVSLAEQFF
>TRBJ1-5|-|TRBV10-3|-
TGTGCCATCAGTGAGATACTCCAAGGTCAGCCCCAGCATTTT
CAISEILQGQPQHF
>TRBJ2-1|TRBD2|TRBV6-2/TRBV6-3|-
TGTGCCAGAAGTTACTCTAGCGGGCGGATCTCCTACAATGAGCAGTTCTTC
CARSYSSGRISYNEQFF
>TRBJ2-5|TRBD1|TRBV4-1|-
TGCGCCAGCGGCCCTCTAGACAGGGGATACGAGCACTACTTC
CASGPLDRGYEHYF